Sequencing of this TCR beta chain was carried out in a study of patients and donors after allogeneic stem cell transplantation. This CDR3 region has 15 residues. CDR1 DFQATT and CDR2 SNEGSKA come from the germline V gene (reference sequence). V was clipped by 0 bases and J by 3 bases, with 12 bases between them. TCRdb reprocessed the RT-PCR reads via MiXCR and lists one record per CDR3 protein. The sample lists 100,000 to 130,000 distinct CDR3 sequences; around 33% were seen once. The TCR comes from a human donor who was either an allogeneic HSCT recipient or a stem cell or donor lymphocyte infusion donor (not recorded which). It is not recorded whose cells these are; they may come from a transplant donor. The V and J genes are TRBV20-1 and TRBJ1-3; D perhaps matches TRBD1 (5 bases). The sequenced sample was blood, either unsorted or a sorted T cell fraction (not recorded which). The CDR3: CSARDPSRVGNTIYF. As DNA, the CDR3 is TGCAGTGCTAGAGATCCTAGCAGGGTTGGAAACACCATATATTTT.